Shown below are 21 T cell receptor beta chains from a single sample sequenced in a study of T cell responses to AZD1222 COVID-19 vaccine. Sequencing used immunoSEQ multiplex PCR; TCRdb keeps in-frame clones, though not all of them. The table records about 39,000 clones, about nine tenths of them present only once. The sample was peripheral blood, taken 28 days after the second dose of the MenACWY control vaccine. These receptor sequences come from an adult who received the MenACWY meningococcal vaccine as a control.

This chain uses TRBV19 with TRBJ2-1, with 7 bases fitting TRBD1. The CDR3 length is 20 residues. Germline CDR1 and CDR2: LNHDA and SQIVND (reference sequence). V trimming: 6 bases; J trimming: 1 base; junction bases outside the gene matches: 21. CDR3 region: CASSHILQGSGDGSYNEQFF. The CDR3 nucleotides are TGTGCCAGTAGCCATATACTACAGGGGTCCGGGGATGGTTCCTACAATGAGCAGTTCTTC. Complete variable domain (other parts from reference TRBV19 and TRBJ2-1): DGGITQSPKYLFRKEGQNVTLSCEQNLNHDAMYWYRQDPGQGLRLIYYSQIVNDFQKGDIAEGYSVSREKKESFPLTVTSAQKNPTAFYLCASSHILQGSGDGSYNEQFFGPGTRLTVL.

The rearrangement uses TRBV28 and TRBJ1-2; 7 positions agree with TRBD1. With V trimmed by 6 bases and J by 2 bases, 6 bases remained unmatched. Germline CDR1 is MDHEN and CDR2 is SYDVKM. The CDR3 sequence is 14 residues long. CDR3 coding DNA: TGTGCCAGCAGGCGGTCGGGACAGAACTATGGCTACACCTTC. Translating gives CASRRSGQNYGYTF.

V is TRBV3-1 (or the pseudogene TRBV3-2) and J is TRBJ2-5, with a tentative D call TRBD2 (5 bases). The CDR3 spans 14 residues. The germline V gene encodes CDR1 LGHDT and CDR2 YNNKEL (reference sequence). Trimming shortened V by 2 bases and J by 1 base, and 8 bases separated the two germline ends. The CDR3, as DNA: TGTGCCAGCAGCCAACAGAGGGTCCAAGAGACCCAGTACTTC. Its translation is CASSQQRVQETQYF.

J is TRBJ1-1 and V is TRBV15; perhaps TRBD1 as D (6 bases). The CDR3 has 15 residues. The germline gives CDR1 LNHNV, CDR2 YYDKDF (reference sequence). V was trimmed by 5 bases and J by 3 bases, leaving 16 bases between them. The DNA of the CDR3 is TGTGCCACCAGCGGCGGGACATTTGGGTACACTGAAGCTTTCTTT. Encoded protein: CATSGGTFGYTEAFF.

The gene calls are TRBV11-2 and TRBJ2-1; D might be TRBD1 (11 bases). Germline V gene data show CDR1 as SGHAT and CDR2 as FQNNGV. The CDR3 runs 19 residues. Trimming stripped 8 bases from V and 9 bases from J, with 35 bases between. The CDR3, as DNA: TGTGCCAGCTCCCGGTTGGGACAGGGGGAAGCGGGAGGGCCAGGTGAGCAGTTCTTC. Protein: CASSRLGQGEAGGPGEQFF.

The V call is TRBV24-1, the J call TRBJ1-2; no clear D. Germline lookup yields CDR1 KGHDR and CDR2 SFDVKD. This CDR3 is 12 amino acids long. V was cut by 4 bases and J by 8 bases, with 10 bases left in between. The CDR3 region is CATSDLYGGYTF. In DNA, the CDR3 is TGTGCCACCAGTGACTTATACGGGGGCTACACCTTC.

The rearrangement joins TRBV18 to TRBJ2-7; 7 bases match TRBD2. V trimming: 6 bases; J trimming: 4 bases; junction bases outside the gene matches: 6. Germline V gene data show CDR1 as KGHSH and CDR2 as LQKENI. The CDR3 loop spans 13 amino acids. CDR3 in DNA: TGTGCCAGCTCTCTAGCGGCGATGTACGAGCAGTACTTC. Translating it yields CASSLAAMYEQYF. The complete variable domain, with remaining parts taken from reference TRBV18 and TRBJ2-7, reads NAGVMQNPRHLVRRRGQEARLRCSPMKGHSHVYWYRQLPEEGLKFMVYLQKENIIDESGMPKERFSAEFPKEGPSILRIQQVVRGDSAAYFCASSLAAMYEQYFGPGTRLTVT.

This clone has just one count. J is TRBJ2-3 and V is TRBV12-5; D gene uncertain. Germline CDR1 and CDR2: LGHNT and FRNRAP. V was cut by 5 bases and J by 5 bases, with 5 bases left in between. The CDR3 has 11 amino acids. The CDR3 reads CASGIKDTQYF. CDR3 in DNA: TGTGCTAGTGGTATAAAAGATACGCAGTATTTT.

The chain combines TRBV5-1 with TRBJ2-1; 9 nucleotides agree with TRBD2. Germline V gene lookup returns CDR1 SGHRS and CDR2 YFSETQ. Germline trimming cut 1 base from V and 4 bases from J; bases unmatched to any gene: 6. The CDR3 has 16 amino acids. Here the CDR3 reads CASSLIAGVIYNEQFF. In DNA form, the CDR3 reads TGCGCCAGCAGCTTGATAGCGGGAGTAATTTACAATGAGCAGTTCTTC.

The CDR3, as DNA: TGTGCCAGCAGTCCAAGAGGGGTACACTCACTCTCCTACGAGCAGTACTTC. As protein: CASSPRGVHSLSYEQYF. This chain joins TRBV28 and TRBJ2-7; either TRBD1 or TRBD2 may supply D (5 bases each). Germline V gives CDR1 MDHEN, CDR2 SYDVKM. This CDR3 region has 17 residues. V was shortened by 5 bases and J by 0 bases, with 20 bases between the two germline ends.

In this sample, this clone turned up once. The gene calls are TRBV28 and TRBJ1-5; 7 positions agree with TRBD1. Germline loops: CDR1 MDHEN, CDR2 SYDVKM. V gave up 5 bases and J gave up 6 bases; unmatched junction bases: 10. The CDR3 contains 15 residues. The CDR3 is CASSLSQGVVQPQHF. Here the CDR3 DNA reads TGTGCCAGCAGTCTAAGTCAGGGGGTAGTTCAGCCCCAGCATTTT.

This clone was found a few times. The CDR3 region is CASTSIGRGIVKLFF. In nucleotides, the CDR3 is TGTGCCAGTACTTCTATCGGTCGGGGGATTGTAAAACTGTTTTTT. The V and J genes are TRBV19 and TRBJ1-4; D perhaps matches TRBD1 (5 bases). Germline assignment: CDR1 LNHDA and CDR2 SQIVND (reference sequence). Trimming left V 7 bases short and J 10 bases short, with 22 bases between. The CDR3 is 15 residues long.

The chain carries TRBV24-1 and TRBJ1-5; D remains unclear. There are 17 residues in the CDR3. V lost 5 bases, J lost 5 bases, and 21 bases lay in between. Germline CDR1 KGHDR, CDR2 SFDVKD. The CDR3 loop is CATSALPTAGVDQPQHF. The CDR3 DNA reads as TGTGCCACCAGTGCCCTACCCACGGCCGGTGTCGATCAGCCCCAGCATTTT.

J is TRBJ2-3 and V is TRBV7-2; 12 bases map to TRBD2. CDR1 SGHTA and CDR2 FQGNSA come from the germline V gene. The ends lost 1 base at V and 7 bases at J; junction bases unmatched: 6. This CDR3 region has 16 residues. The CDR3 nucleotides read TGTGCCAGCAGCTTAGTTCGGCTAGCGGGAGGGTATACGCAGTATTTT. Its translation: CASSLVRLAGGYTQYF.

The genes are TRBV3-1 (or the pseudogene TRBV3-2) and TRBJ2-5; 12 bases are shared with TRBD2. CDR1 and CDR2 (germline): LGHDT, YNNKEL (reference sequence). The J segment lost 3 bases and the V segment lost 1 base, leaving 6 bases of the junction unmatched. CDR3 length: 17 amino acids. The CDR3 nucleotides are TGTGCCAGCAGCCAAGGCCCGACTAGCGGGAGCGAAGAGACCCAGTACTTC. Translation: CASSQGPTSGSEETQYF.

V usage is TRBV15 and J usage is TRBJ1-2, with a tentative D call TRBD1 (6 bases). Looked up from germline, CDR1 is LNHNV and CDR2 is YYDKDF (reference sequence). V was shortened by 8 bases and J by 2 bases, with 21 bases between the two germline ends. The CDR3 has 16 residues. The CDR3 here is CATRSDKDRPNYGYTF. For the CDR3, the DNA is TGTGCCACCCGCTCTGATAAGGACAGACCGAACTATGGCTACACCTTC.

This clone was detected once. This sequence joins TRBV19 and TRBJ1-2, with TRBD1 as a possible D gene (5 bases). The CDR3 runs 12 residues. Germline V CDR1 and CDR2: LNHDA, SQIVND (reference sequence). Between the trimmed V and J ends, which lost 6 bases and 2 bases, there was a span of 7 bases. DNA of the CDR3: TGTGCCAGTAGACAGGAGAACTATGGCTACACCTTC. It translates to CASRQENYGYTF.

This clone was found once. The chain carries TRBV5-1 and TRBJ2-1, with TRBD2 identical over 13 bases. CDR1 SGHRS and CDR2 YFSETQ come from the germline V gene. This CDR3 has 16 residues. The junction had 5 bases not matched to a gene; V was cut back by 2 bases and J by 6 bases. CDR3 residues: CASSFTSGRVSNEQFF. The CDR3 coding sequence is TGCGCCAGCAGCTTCACTAGCGGGAGGGTTTCCAATGAGCAGTTCTTC.

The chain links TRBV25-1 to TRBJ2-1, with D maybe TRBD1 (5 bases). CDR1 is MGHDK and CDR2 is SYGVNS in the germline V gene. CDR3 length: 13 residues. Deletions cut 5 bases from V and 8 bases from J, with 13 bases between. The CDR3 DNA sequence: TGTGCCAGCAGTTACATAGGGGCCCATGAGCAGTTCTTC. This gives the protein CASSYIGAHEQFF.

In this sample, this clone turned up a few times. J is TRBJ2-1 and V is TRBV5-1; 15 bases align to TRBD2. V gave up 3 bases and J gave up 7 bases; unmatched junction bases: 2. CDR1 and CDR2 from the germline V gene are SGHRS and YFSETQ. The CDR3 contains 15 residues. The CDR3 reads CASSSGTSGGNEQFF. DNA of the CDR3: TGCGCCAGCAGCTCGGGGACTAGCGGGGGGAATGAGCAGTTCTTC.

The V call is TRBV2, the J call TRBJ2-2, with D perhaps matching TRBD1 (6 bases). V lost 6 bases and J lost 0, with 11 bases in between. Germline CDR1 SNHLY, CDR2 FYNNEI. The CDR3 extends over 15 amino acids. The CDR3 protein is CASRNTGSNTGELFF. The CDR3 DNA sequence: TGTGCCAGCAGGAACACAGGGTCGAACACCGGGGAGCTGTTTTTT.